These 32 T cell receptor beta chains were all obtained from the same sample, sequenced in a study of control samples from healthy donors and cancer patients. The table came from immunoSEQ multiplex PCR; TCRdb's copy has only in-frame clones and leaves some out. The data show just over 150,000 clones, with roughly 93% seen just once and 2% to 2.5% held by the top ten. The specimen was blood. The receptors here all came from a man aged 45-65 years in good health.

CDR3 in DNA: TGTGCCAGCAGCCAGGCTAGCGGGATTACAGATACGCAGTATTTT. Its translation is CASSQASGITDTQYF. This chain uses TRBV7-3 with TRBJ2-3; TRBD2 matches at 9 bases. V was pared by 5 bases and J by 3 bases, with 6 bases of the junction left unmatched. The CDR3 is 15 amino acids. Germline CDR1 and CDR2: SGHTA and FQGTGA.

This sequence joins TRBV9 and TRBJ1-6; 7 bases are a match to TRBD1. The V and J ends lost 0 bases and 10 bases, in that order; junction bases with no gene match: 7. CDR3 size: 15 residues. From germline, CDR1 is SGDLS and CDR2 YYNGEE. The CDR3 region is CASSVEAGGFSPLHF. CDR3 nucleotides: TGTGCCAGCAGCGTAGAGGCAGGGGGGTTCTCACCCCTCCACTTT. The complete variable domain, with remaining parts taken from reference TRBV9 and TRBJ1-6, reads DSGVTQTPKHLITATGQRVTLRCSPRSGDLSVYWYQQSLDQGLQFLIQYYNGEERAKGNILERFSAQQFPDLHSELNLSSLELGDSALYFCASSVEAGGFSPLHFGNGTRLTVT.

The chain recombines TRBV12-2 with TRBJ2-1; the table's D gene call, TRBD2, was not cross checked with the DNA. TRBV12-2 is tagged as a pseudogene. The CDR3 sequence is 15 residues long. CDR3 region: CASRLESGSYNEQFF. CDR3 coding DNA: TGTGCAAGTCGCTTAGAGAGCGGCTCCTACAATGAGCAGTTCTTC.

This chain links TRBV18 with TRBJ2-1; the match to TRBD2 covers 11 bases. The CDR3 is made up of 15 amino acids. J lost 10 bases, V lost 2 bases, and 7 bases had no gene match. Germline V gives CDR1 KGHSH, CDR2 LQKENI. The CDR3 nucleotides read TGTGCCAGCTCACCAGGTAGCGGGAGGGCCAAGGAGCAGTTCTTC. Translated: CASSPGSGRAKEQFF.

This clone was counted a single time. The chain recombines TRBV27 with TRBJ1-2; 12 bases are shared with TRBD1. The germline CDR1 and CDR2 sequences are MNHEY and SMNVEV (reference sequence). The junction had 3 bases not matched to a gene; V was cut back by 6 bases and J by 4 bases. The length of the CDR3 is 14 residues. DNA of the CDR3: TGTGCCAGCAGCCGGGACAGGGGGCTCTATGGCTACACCTTC. Translating gives CASSRDRGLYGYTF.

The rearrangement joins TRBV3-1 (or the pseudogene TRBV3-2) to TRBJ2-7, with 8 bases aligning to TRBD1. Germline V gives CDR1 LGHDT, CDR2 YNNKEL (reference sequence). The ends lost 4 bases at V and 4 bases at J; junction bases unmatched: 12. The CDR3 is 16 residues long. CDR3 in amino acids: CASSPDLGQGFYEQYF. The CDR3 DNA reads TGTGCCAGCAGCCCCGACCTCGGACAGGGTTTTTACGAGCAGTACTTC.

The chain couples TRBV2 to TRBJ2-3; 7 positions agree with TRBD2. Looked up from germline, CDR1 is SNHLY and CDR2 is FYNNEI. V trimming: 8 bases; J trimming: 3 bases; junction bases outside the gene matches: 5. CDR3 length equals 13 residues. The CDR3 loop reads CASGRGGTDTQYF. The CDR3 nucleotides are TGTGCCAGCGGGAGGGGAGGGACAGATACGCAGTATTTT.

This chain joins TRBV28 and TRBJ1-5; D not resolved. Germline assignment: CDR1 MDHEN and CDR2 SYDVKM. V lost 1 base to trimming and J lost 3 bases, with 28 bases between them. This CDR3 has 21 residues. The CDR3 sequence: CASSLLEKYSIGPNPNQPQHF. The CDR3 bases are TGTGCCAGCAGTTTATTAGAGAAGTATAGCATCGGACCAAATCCCAATCAGCCCCAGCATTTT.

J is TRBJ1-2 and V is TRBV24-1; D may be TRBD1 (5 bases). The CDR3 covers 14 residues. Germline-derived CDR1 and CDR2 are KGHDR and SFDVKD. V lost 0 bases and J lost 6, with 10 bases in between. This CDR3 is CATSDLKGRDGYTF. CDR3 in DNA: TGTGCCACCAGTGATTTGAAGGGGAGGGATGGCTACACCTTC.

The CDR3 bases are TGTGCCAGCAGCCTTTCTTACTACAATGAGCAGTTCTTC. It yields the protein CASSLSYYNEQFF. V usage is TRBV5-6 and J usage is TRBJ2-1; D is uncertain. The CDR3 is 13 amino acids. V was trimmed by 4 bases and J by 3 bases, leaving 8 bases between them. Germline CDR1 SGHDT, CDR2 YYEEEE.

This rearrangement joins TRBV2 to TRBJ1-4; D uncertain. In germline, CDR1 is SNHLY, CDR2 FYNNEI. V lost 6 bases, J lost 1 base, and 12 bases lay in between. The CDR3 has 15 residues. The chain's CDR3 is CASRSFRLTNEKLFF. In DNA form, the CDR3 reads TGTGCCAGCAGATCCTTCAGACTAACTAATGAAAAACTGTTTTTT.

V usage is TRBV6-5 and J usage is TRBJ1-4, with D hard to call. The germline V and J ends were trimmed by 6 bases and 4 bases, with 12 bases remaining between them. The CDR3 contains 14 residues. Per germline, CDR1 MNHEY and CDR2 SVGAGI. The CDR3: CASRGRGGNEKLFF. The DNA for the CDR3 is TGTGCCAGCAGAGGACGGGGTGGTAATGAAAAACTGTTTTTT.

This sequence joins TRBV29-1 and TRBJ2-1; no clear D gene. V lost 3 bases and J 6 bases, leaving 9 bases between the germline ends. The CDR3 is made up of 12 amino acids. The germline V gene encodes CDR1 SQVTM and CDR2 ANQGSEA. In DNA form, the CDR3 reads TGCAGCGTTGATAGCATCGGCAATGAGCAGTTCTTC. Protein product: CSVDSIGNEQFF.

This sequence joins TRBV5-5 and TRBJ2-7; D is unclear. Germline CDR1 reads SGHKS; CDR2 reads YYEKEE (reference sequence). Trimming took off 3 bases at V and 2 bases at J, with 12 bases between the two ends. The CDR3 runs 14 residues. CDR3 protein: CASSSRQAPYEQYF. The CDR3 coding sequence is TGTGCCAGCAGCTCACGGCAGGCTCCCTACGAGCAGTACTTC.

V usage is TRBV14 and J usage is TRBJ2-7; possibly TRBD2 for D (7 bases). V lost 7 bases and J 2 bases, leaving 12 bases between the germline ends. The length of the CDR3 is 13 residues. Per the germline V gene, CDR1 is SGHDN and CDR2 is FVKESK. The CDR3 protein is CASTTGTTYEQYF. As DNA, the CDR3 is TGTGCCAGCACCACAGGGACTACCTACGAGCAGTACTTC.

This clone occurred once. Here the CDR3 reads CASSPTSPYEQYF. The CDR3 nucleotides read TGTGCCAGCAGCCCGACTAGTCCCTACGAGCAGTACTTC. This chain uses TRBV7-9 with TRBJ2-7; TRBD2 might be the D (6 bases). Germline V gene sequence: CDR1 SEHNR, CDR2 FQNEAQ (reference sequence). V was clipped by 5 bases and J by 2 bases, with 10 bases between them. The CDR3 has 13 amino acids.

The gene calls are TRBV5-4 and TRBJ2-7, with D possibly being TRBD1 or TRBD2 (5 bases each). Trimming shortened V by 2 bases and J by 3 bases, and 15 bases separated the two germline ends. The CDR3 is 15 amino acids. Germline V lookup: CDR1 SGHNT, CDR2 YYREEE (reference sequence). CDR3 sequence (DNA): TGTGCCAGCAGCTTAACGGGACGGGGATACTACGAGCAGTACTTC. It is translated as CASSLTGRGYYEQYF.

The chain combines TRBV6-2 or TRBV6-3 with TRBJ1-1, with no clear D. CDR3 size: 17 residues. Germline V gives CDR1 MNHEY, CDR2 SVGEGT. V lost 4 bases and J lost 4, with 22 bases in between. CDR3 DNA sequence: TGTGCCAGCAGTTTCACCCTTGAGAAGATCTATGCCACTGAAGCTTTCTTT. This encodes CASSFTLEKIYATEAFF.

CDR3 sequence: CASSPEIRDTQYF. CDR3 sequence (DNA): TGTGCCAGCTCCCCTGAGATAAGAGACACCCAGTACTTC. The chain is built from TRBV18 and TRBJ2-5; D not resolved. This CDR3 spans 13 amino acids. The germline V gene has CDR1 KGHSH and CDR2 LQKENI. Trimming shortened V by 6 bases and J by 8 bases, and 16 bases separated the two germline ends.

This chain uses TRBV2 with TRBJ2-5, with D perhaps being TRBD1 or TRBD2 (6 bases each). The CDR3 covers 14 residues. V lost 5 bases and J lost 5, with 15 bases in between. Germline CDR1 is SNHLY and CDR2 is FYNNEI. CDR3 sequence reads: CASSIRGAEETQYF. In DNA form, the CDR3 reads TGTGCCAGCAGTATTAGGGGGGCTGAGGAGACCCAGTACTTC. Looking up the rest from reference TRBV2 and TRBJ2-5 gives the full variable domain: EPEVTQTPSHQVTQMGQEVILRCVPISNHLYFYWYRQILGQKVEFLVSFYNNEISEKSEIFDDQFSVERPDGSNFTLKIRSTKLEDSAMYFCASSIRGAEETQYFGPGTRLLVL.

J is TRBJ1-5 and V is TRBV28; D uncertain. The CDR3 covers 14 residues. V lost 6 bases and J 2 bases, leaving 11 bases between the germline ends. Germline values: CDR1 MDHEN, CDR2 SYDVKM. Here the CDR3 reads CASRLGLGNQPQHF. In DNA form, the CDR3 reads TGTGCCAGCAGATTGGGTCTGGGCAATCAGCCCCAGCATTTT. Combining the CDR3 with reference TRBV28 and TRBJ1-5 gives the whole variable domain DVKVTQSSRYLVKRTGEKVFLECVQDMDHENMFWYRQDPGLGLRLIYFSYDVKMKEKGDIPEGYSVSREKKERFSLILESASTNQTSMYLCASRLGLGNQPQHFGDGTRLSIL.

This chain uses TRBV15 with TRBJ2-2; 11 positions agree with TRBD2. The CDR3 totals 16 residues. V dropped 4 bases and J dropped 5; count of bases not matched to a gene: 6. The germline gives CDR1 LNHNV, CDR2 YYDKDF (reference sequence). Here the CDR3 reads CATSTLAGDLTGELFF. CDR3 in DNA: TGTGCCACCAGCACACTAGCGGGAGATCTGACCGGGGAGCTGTTTTTT. The full variable domain, rest sourced from reference TRBV15 and TRBJ2-2, is DAMVIQNPRYQVTQFGKPVTLSCSQTLNHNVMYWYQQKSSQAPKLLFHYYDKDFNNEADTPDNFQSRRPNTSFCFLDIRSPGLGDTAMYLCATSTLAGDLTGELFFGEGSRLTVL.

The V gene is TRBV10-3, the J gene TRBJ2-7, with 13 bases fitting TRBD2. Germline CDR1 and CDR2: ENHRY and SYGVKD. The CDR3 has 15 residues. J gave up 2 bases and V 10 bases, and 8 bases lay outside the gene matches. The CDR3 DNA reads as TGTGCCACCCGGACTAGCGGGGGAACAACCTACGAGCAGTACTTC. Translated: CATRTSGGTTYEQYF.

The chain employs TRBV6-1 and TRBJ2-7; D possibly uses TRBD1 or TRBD2 (6 bases each). V was pared by 1 base and J by 4 bases, with 8 bases between. From germline, CDR1 is MNHNS and CDR2 SASEGT. The CDR3 extends over 13 amino acids. In DNA form, the CDR3 reads TGTGCCAGCAGTGAAGGGGGGGCTTACGAGCAGTACTTC. It encodes CASSEGGAYEQYF.

The V call is TRBV28, the J call TRBJ2-7, with 8 nucleotides matching TRBD1. Looked up from germline, CDR1 is MDHEN and CDR2 is SYDVKM. J lost 1 base, V lost 5 bases, and 10 bases had no gene match. The length of the CDR3 is 16 residues. The CDR3 sequence is CASSTPLGQGSYEQYF. The CDR3 DNA reads as TGTGCCAGCAGTACCCCCCTAGGACAGGGTTCCTACGAGCAGTACTTC.

The chain uses TRBV28 and TRBJ1-1; D is uncertain. With 5 bases removed from V and 5 bases from J, the gap between germline ends came to 12 bases. Germline lookup yields CDR1 MDHEN and CDR2 SYDVKM. The CDR3 has 13 amino acids. CDR3 in DNA: TGTGCCAGCAGTAGCGGACGGAGGACTGAAGCTTTCTTT. It codes for CASSSGRRTEAFF.

The chain combines TRBV30 with TRBJ2-2; 7 nucleotides agree with TRBD1. After removal of 4 bases from V and 6 bases from J, the junction contained 2 bases not matched to a gene. CDR1 and CDR2 (germline): GTSNPN, SVGIG (reference sequence). CDR3 length equals 12 residues. CDR3 in amino acids: CAWTQGAGELFF. The CDR3 DNA sequence: TGTGCCTGGACTCAGGGGGCCGGGGAGCTGTTTTTT.

In its sample, this clone was seen once. The V and J genes are TRBV11-2 and TRBJ2-7, with 7 bases matching TRBD2. J was trimmed by 6 bases and V by 4 bases; bases with no gene match: 6. CDR3 size: 13 residues. Germline V gene lookup returns CDR1 SGHAT and CDR2 FQNNGV. As DNA, the CDR3 is TGTGCCAGCAGCTGGGGGGGTAGCACCGAGCAGTACTTC. It is translated as CASSWGGSTEQYF.

This rearrangement joins TRBV7-9 to TRBJ2-2, with 9 bases that match TRBD1. Germline V gives CDR1 SEHNR, CDR2 FQNEAQ (reference sequence). With 5 bases clipped from V and 3 bases from J, the junction kept 16 bases outside the gene matches. This CDR3 has 19 amino acids. CDR3 bases: TGTGCCAGCAGCCGTCGCGGTGGACAGGGGATCTCGGACACCGGGGAGCTGTTTTTT. Translated, it gives CASSRRGGQGISDTGELFF.

This clone has only one observation. The chain is built from TRBV6-6 and TRBJ1-5; TRBD1 might be the D (5 bases). This CDR3 region has 14 residues. The germline V gene has CDR1 MNHNY and CDR2 SVGAGI (reference sequence). The germline V and J ends were trimmed by 6 bases and 3 bases, with 12 bases remaining between them. CDR3: CASSYEGLNQPQHF. CDR3 sequence (DNA): TGTGCCAGCAGCTACGAGGGACTCAATCAGCCCCAGCATTTT.

This chain joins TRBV7-9 and TRBJ1-3; 9 bases line up with TRBD1. J lost 8 bases, V lost 4 bases, and 3 bases had no gene match. Germline V gene lookup returns CDR1 SEHNR and CDR2 FQNEAQ (reference sequence). CDR3 length equals 13 residues. Here the CDR3 reads CASSSGQGYTIYF. The CDR3 coding sequence is TGTGCCAGCAGCTCGGGACAGGGATACACCATATATTTT.

The rearrangement joins TRBV27 to TRBJ1-1; D gene ambiguous. Germline V CDR1 and CDR2: MNHEY, SMNVEV (reference sequence). With 3 bases removed from V and 0 bases from J, the gap between germline ends came to 5 bases. This CDR3 has 13 residues. CDR3 nucleotides: TGTGCCAGCAGTTTGTCTATGAACACTGAAGCTTTCTTT. Its translation: CASSLSMNTEAFF.